This TCR beta chain was sequenced in a study of T cells in Graves' hyperthyroidism and ophthalmopathy. On the study more broadly: Peripheral blood was collected at initial diagnosis, before any treatment.

In its sample, this clonotype was seen many times. From RNA transcripts, TCR beta CDR3 regions were amplified. Carried out on the TCR CDR3, a first-round RT-PCR used the HTBI primer set. TCRdb passed the multiplex PCR reads through MiXCR, listing each CDR3 protein once. The sample consists of about 200,000 distinct CDR3 sequences, about a sixth of them appearing once. When ophthalmopathy did not progress within 18 months, Graves' hyperthyroidism was considered stable. Trimming took 3 bases from V and 7 from J, leaving 10 bases between them. There are 14 residues in the CDR3. Germline V gene data show CDR1 as KGHSH and CDR2 as LQKENI.

The TCR originated in a woman in her forties or fifties with Graves' hyperthyroidism. The material sequenced was blood. The chain combines TRBV18 with TRBJ1-6; D is undetermined. The DNA of the CDR3 is TGTGCCAGCTCACCCCTAGTGACCAATTCACCCCTCCACTTT. Its translation: CASSPLVTNSPLHF.